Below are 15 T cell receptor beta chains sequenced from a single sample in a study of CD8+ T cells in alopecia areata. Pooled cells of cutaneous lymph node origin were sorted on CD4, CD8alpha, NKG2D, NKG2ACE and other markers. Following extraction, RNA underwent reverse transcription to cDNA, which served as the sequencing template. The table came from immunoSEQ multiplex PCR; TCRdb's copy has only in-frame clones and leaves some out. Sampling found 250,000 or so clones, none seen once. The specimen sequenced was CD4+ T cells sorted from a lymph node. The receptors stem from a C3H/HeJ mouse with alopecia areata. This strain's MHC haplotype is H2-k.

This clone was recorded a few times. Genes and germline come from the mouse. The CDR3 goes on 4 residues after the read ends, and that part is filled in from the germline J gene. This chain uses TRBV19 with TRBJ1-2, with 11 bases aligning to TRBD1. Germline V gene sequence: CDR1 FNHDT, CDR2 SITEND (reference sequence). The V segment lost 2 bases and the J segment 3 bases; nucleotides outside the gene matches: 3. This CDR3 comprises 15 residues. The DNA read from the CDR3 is TGTGCCAGCAGTATGAGGACAGGGGGCGACTCC. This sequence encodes CASSMRTGGDS. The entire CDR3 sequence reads CASSMRTGGDSDYTF.

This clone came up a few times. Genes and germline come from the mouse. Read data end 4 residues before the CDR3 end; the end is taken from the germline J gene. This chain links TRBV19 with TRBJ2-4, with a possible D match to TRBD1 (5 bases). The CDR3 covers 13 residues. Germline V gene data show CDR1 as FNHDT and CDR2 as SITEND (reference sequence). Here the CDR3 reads CASSIQGTNTLYF. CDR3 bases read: TGTGCCAGCAGTATACAGGGCACAAAC.

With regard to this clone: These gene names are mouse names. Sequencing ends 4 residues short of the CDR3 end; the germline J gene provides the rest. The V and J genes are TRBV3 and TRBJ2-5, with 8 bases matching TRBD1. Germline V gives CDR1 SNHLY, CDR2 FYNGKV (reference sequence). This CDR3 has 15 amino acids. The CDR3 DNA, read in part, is TGTGCCAGCAGCTTAGCGCACAGGGGGGAAGAC. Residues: CASSLAHRGED. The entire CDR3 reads CASSLAHRGEDTQYF.

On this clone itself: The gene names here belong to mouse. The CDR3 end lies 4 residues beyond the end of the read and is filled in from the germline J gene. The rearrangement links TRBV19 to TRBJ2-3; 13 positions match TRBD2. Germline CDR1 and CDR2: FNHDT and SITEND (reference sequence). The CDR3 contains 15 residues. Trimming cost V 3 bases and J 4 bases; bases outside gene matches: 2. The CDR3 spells CASSKGLGGTETLYF. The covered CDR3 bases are TGTGCCAGCAGTAAGGGACTGGGGGGGACAGAA. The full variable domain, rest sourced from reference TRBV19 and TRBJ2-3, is GGIITQTPKFLIGQEGQKLTLKCQQNFNHDTMYWYRQDSGKGLRLIYYSITENDLQKGDLSEGYDASREKKSSFSLTVTSAQKNEMAVFLCASSKGLGGTETLYFGSGTRLTVL.

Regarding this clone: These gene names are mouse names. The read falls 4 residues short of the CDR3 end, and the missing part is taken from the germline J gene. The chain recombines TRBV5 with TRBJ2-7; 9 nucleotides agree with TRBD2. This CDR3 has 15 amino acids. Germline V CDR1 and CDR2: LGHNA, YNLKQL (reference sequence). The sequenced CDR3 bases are TGTGCCAGCAGCCAAGAATGGACTGGGGTTTAT. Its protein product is CASSQEWTGVY. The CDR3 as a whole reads CASSQEWTGVYEQYF.

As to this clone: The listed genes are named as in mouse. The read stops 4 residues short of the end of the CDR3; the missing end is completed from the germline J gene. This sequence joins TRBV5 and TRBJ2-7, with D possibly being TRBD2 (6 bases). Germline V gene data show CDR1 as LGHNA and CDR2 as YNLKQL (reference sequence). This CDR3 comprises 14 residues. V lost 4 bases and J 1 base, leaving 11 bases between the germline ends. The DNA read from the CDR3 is TGTGCCAGCAGCCCGAACTGGGATTCCTAT. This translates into CASSPNWDSY. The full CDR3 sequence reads CASSPNWDSYEQYF.

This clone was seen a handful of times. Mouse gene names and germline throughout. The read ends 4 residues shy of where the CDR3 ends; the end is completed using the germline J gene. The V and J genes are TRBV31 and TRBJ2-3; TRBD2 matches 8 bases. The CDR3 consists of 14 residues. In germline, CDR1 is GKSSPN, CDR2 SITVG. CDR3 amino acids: CAWSPWGVGETLYF. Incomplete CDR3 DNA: TGTGCCTGGAGTCCCTGGGGGGTGGGAGAA.

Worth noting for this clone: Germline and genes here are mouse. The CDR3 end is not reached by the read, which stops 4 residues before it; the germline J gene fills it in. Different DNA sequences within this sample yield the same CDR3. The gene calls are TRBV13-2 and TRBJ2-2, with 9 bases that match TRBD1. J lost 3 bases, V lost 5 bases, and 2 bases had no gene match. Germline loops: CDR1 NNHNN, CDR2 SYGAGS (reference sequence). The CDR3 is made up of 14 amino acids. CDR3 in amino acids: CASGDRGDTGQLYF. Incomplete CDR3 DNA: TGTGCCAGCGGGGACAGGGGTGACACCGGG.

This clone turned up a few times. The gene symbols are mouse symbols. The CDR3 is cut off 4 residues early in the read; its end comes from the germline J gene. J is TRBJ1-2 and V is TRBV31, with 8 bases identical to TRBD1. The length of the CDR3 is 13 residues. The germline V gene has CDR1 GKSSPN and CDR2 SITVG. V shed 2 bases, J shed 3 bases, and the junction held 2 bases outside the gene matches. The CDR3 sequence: CAWSTQGDSDYTF. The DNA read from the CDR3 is TGTGCCTGGAGTACACAGGGGGACTCC.

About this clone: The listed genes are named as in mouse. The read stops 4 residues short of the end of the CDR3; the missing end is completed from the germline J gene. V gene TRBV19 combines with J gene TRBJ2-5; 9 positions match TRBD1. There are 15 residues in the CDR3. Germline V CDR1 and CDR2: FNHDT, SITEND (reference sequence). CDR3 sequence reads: CASSITGGAKDTQYF. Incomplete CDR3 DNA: TGTGCCAGCAGTATTACAGGGGGCGCGAAAGAC.

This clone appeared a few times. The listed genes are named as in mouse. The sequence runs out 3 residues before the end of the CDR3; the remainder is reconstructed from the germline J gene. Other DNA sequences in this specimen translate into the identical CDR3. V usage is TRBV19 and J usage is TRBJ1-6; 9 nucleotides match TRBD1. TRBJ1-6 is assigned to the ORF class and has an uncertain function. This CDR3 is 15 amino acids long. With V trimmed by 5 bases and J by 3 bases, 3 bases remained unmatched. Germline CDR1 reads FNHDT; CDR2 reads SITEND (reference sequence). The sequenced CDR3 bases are TGTGCCAGCAGCAAGGACAGGGGCTATAATTCGCCC. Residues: CASSKDRGYNSP. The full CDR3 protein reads CASSKDRGYNSPLYF.

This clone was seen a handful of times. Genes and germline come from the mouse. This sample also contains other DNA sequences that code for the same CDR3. CDR3 bases read: TGTGCCAGCAGCCAAGATGGGACTGGGATCTAT. This sequence encodes CASSQDGTGIY. The entire CDR3 sequence reads CASSQDGTGIYEQYF. The chain employs TRBV5 and TRBJ2-7; 9 bases align to TRBD2. The read halts 4 residues ahead of the CDR3 end, with the missing end drawn from the germline J gene. This CDR3 contains 15 residues. Germline lookup yields CDR1 LGHNA and CDR2 YNLKQL (reference sequence). J was trimmed by 3 bases and V by 0 bases; bases with no gene match: 3.

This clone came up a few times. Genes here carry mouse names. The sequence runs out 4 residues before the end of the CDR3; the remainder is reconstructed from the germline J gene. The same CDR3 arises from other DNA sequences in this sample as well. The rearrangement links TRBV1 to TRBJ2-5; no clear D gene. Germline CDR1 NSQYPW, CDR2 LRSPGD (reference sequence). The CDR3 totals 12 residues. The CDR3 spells CTCSADRDTQYF. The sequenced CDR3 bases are TGCACCTGCAGTGCTGATAGGGAC.

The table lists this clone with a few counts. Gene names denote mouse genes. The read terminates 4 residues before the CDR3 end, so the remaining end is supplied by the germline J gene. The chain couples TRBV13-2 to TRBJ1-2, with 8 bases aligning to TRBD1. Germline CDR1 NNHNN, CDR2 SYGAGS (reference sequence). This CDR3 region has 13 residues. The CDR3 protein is CASGDAGQGDYTF. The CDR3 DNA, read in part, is TGTGCCAGCGGTGATGCTGGACAGGGC.

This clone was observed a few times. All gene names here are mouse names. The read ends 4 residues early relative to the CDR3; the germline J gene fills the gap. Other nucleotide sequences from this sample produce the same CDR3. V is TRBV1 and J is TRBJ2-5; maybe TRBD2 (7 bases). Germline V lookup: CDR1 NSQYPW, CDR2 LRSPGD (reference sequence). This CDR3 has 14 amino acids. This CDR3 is CTCSAGGARDTQYF. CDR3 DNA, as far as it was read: TGCACCTGCAGTGCAGGGGGGGCGCGAGAC.